A single sample gave rise to the 29 T cell receptor beta chains below, sequenced in a study of blood T cells in healthy people across ages. The use of a sample-barcoded 5' primer and a J-beta primer mix characterized a second PCR of about 7 to 12 cycles. TCRdb independently ran MiXCR on the 5' RACE reads; one entry per CDR3 protein. Seen here are around 900,000 distinct CDR3 sequences, under 30% observed once, and the top ten hold 15% to 20%. Sequenced sample: blood. The source of these receptors is a woman of 80 years or more in good health.

The chain recombines TRBV5-1 with TRBJ2-7, with D unclear. There are 13 residues in the CDR3. Trimming took 4 bases from V and 1 from J, leaving 9 bases between them. The V gene's germline CDR1 is SGHRS and CDR2 YFSETQ. For the CDR3, the DNA is TGCGCCAGCAGCGAGGACCTATCCTACGAGCAGTACTTC. Residues: CASSEDLSYEQYF. The variable domain in full, with the rest retrieved from reference TRBV5-1 and TRBJ2-7, is KAGVTQTPRYLIKTRGQQVTLSCSPISGHRSVSWYQQTPGQGLQFLFEYFSETQRNKGNFPGRFSGRQFSNSRSEMNVSTLELGDSALYLCASSEDLSYEQYFGPGTRLTVT.

This clonotype was observed a few times. The J gene is TRBJ1-4, the V gene TRBV6-2 or TRBV6-3; D gene ambiguous. Germline CDR1 reads MNHEY; CDR2 reads SVGEGT. The CDR3 contains 15 residues. V was cut by 9 bases and J by 0 bases, with 14 bases left in between. CDR3 in amino acids: CASNDGKTTNEKLFF. The CDR3 DNA sequence: TGTGCCAGTAACGACGGGAAAACAACTAATGAAAAACTGTTTTTT.

The chain carries TRBV6-5 and TRBJ2-2; tentative D call: TRBD1 (6 bases). Germline V lookup: CDR1 MNHEY, CDR2 SVGAGI. Trimming took 4 bases from V and 3 from J, leaving 15 bases between them. The CDR3 spans 16 residues. CDR3 amino acids: CASSSVDSQHTGELFF. In nucleotides, the CDR3 is TGTGCCAGCAGTTCGGTGGACAGCCAACACACCGGGGAGCTGTTTTTT.

This chain links TRBV2 with TRBJ1-6; possibly TRBD1 for D (6 bases). The ends were cut back, 4 bases at V and 6 bases at J, with 10 bases in the middle. CDR3 length: 14 amino acids. Looked up from germline, CDR1 is SNHLY and CDR2 is FYNNEI. The CDR3 bases are TGTGCCAGCAGTGTAGGACAGCCTAATTCACCCCTCCACTTT. It yields the protein CASSVGQPNSPLHF.

The sample holds many counts of this clonotype. This chain joins TRBV11-2 and TRBJ2-5; 9 bases line up with TRBD2. This CDR3 is built from 14 residues. V was clipped by 7 bases and J by 3 bases; unmatched bases: 6. Germline V CDR1 and CDR2: SGHAT, FQNNGV. The CDR3 sequence: CASKWASGEETQYF. CDR3 in DNA: TGTGCCAGCAAGTGGGCTAGCGGGGAAGAGACCCAGTACTTC. Full variable domain (rest looked up from reference TRBV11-2 and TRBJ2-5): EAGVAQSPRYKIIEKRQSVAFWCNPISGHATLYWYQQILGQGPKLLIQFQNNGVVDDSQLPKDRFSAERLKGVDSTLKIQPAKLEDSAVYLCASKWASGEETQYFGPGTRLLVL.

This clonotype was picked up a small number of times. DNA for the CDR3: TGTGCCAGCTCACCAGGGACTAGAGTCTACAATGAGCAGTTCTTC. This gives the protein CASSPGTRVYNEQFF. The J gene is TRBJ2-1, the V gene TRBV18, with 8 positions matching TRBD2. The CDR3 extends over 15 amino acids. Per the germline V gene, CDR1 is KGHSH and CDR2 is LQKENI. V was clipped by 2 bases and J by 3 bases; unmatched bases: 3.

This clonotype was picked up one time. A much bigger clone sits one base away, suggesting this may be a read error. The chain employs TRBV27 and TRBJ2-1, with TRBD1 matching 7 bases. The V gene end was trimmed by 0 bases and the J gene end by 13 bases; junction bases not matched to a gene: 9. Germline V CDR1 and CDR2: MNHEY, SMNVEV (reference sequence). This CDR3 spans 14 amino acids. CDR3 in amino acids: CASSLSTGTETQFF. The CDR3 DNA follows: TGTGCCAGCAGTTTATCGACAGGGACGGAGACCCAGTTCTTC.

This clonotype was seen ten or more times. The chain combines TRBV29-1 with TRBJ1-1, with D perhaps matching TRBD1 (5 bases). The germline gives CDR1 SQVTM, CDR2 ANQGSEA. V was clipped by 6 bases and J by 0 bases, with 14 bases between them. The CDR3 extends over 14 amino acids. The CDR3 DNA is TGCAGCGTCCAGGGACTCTACCTGAACACTGAAGCTTTCTTT. Protein sequence: CSVQGLYLNTEAFF. The variable domain in full, completed from reference TRBV29-1 and TRBJ1-1, reads SAVISQKPSRDICQRGTSLTIQCQVDSQVTMMFWYRQQPGQSLTLIATANQGSEATYESGFVIDKFPISRPNLTFSTLTVSNMSPEDSSIYLCSVQGLYLNTEAFFGQGTRLTVV.

Remarks on this clonotype: One end of the junction does not line up with germline, which may come from a read error. The chain uses TRBV20-1 and TRBJ2-4; D is possibly TRBD1 (5 bases). This CDR3 region has 13 residues. Germline V lookup: CDR1 DFQATT, CDR2 SNEGSKA (reference sequence). CDR3 amino acids: CSARDPIGEGLNF. CDR3 DNA: TGCAGTGCTAGAGACCCTATAGGGGAAGGTTTGAACTTC.

This clonotype was seen ten or more times. The rearrangement links TRBV7-9 to TRBJ2-5; 8 bases agree with TRBD1. The junction had 4 bases not matched to a gene; V was cut back by 2 bases and J by 5 bases. Germline-derived CDR1 and CDR2 are SEHNR and FQNEAQ (reference sequence). The CDR3 contains 14 residues. CDR3 in amino acids: CASSLMQGAETQYF. The CDR3 coding sequence is TGTGCCAGCAGCTTAATGCAGGGGGCCGAGACCCAGTACTTC.

This chain joins TRBV5-4 and TRBJ2-1, with 9 bases that match TRBD2. The J call is doubtful: the DNA matches TRBJ2-7 better. The CDR3 is 15 amino acids. The germline CDR1 and CDR2 sequences are SGHNT and YYREEE (reference sequence). The CDR3 DNA reads as TGTGCCAGCAGTTCCGCGGGGGGGCGTTACAATGAGCAGTACTTC. It translates to CASSSAGGRYNEQYF.

This clonotype came up many times. The CDR3 DNA is TGTGCCAGCAGCTCCCGACTAGCGGGGGCGGGCGAGCAGTACTTC. As protein: CASSSRLAGAGEQYF. J is TRBJ2-7 and V is TRBV21-1; TRBD2 is taken as the D call from the table, unchecked against the DNA. TRBV21-1 is marked as a pseudogene. CDR3 length: 15 residues.

In its sample, this clonotype was seen a few times. Possible read error: a much larger clone is one base away. CDR3 loop: CSVGTLLEAQYF. DNA for the CDR3: TGCAGTGTGGGGACCCTGTTGGAGGCCCAGTACTTC. The V gene is TRBV20-1, the J gene TRBJ2-5; the D call may be TRBD1 or TRBD2 (5 bases each). The CDR3 has 12 residues. The germline gives CDR1 DFQATT, CDR2 SNEGSKA (reference sequence). The V and J ends lost 7 bases and 9 bases respectively, with 18 bases between them.

In this sample, this clonotype turned up many times. The V gene is TRBV3-1, the J gene TRBJ1-2; 11 nucleotides line up with TRBD1. CDR3 length: 14 residues. Germline CDR1 LGHDT, CDR2 YNNKEL (reference sequence). Trimming removed 4 bases from V and 6 bases from J; junction bases left unmatched: 4. CDR3 protein: CASSRGTGGDGYTF. The CDR3 DNA follows: TGTGCCAGCAGCCGAGGGACAGGGGGTGATGGCTACACCTTC.

This clonotype was seen just once. At one end, the junction sequence differs from germline, possibly due to a read error. The chain couples TRBV5-5 to TRBJ2-1, with 13 bases matching TRBD2. Germline V gives CDR1 SGHKS, CDR2 YYEKEE (reference sequence). This CDR3 has 17 amino acids. The CDR3 protein is CVSSWRLLAGGPSEQFF. Written as DNA, the CDR3 is TGTGTCAGCAGCTGGCGGTTACTAGCGGGGGGGCCTAGTGAGCAGTTCTTC.

This clonotype appeared many times. At one end, the junction sequence differs from germline, possibly due to a read error. V and J are TRBV28 and TRBJ2-7, with 9 bases lining up with TRBD1. The CDR3 consists of 14 residues. Germline V gives CDR1 MDHEN, CDR2 SYDVKM. CDR3 DNA: TGCGCCAGCAGCAGCGGACAGGGGCCCTACGAGCAGTACTTC. Amino acid sequence: CASSSGQGPYEQYF.

This clonotype was picked up a small number of times. The chain is built from TRBV7-2 and TRBJ2-2; 8 nucleotides line up with TRBD1. Trimming took 1 base from V and 10 from J; bases not matched to a gene: 5. The CDR3 sequence is 14 residues long. The V gene's germline CDR1 is SGHTA and CDR2 FQGNSA. This CDR3 is CASSLGTGRMELFF. In nucleotides, the CDR3 is TGTGCCAGCAGCTTAGGGACAGGGAGAATGGAGCTGTTTTTT.

This clonotype has a count of ten or more. The CDR3 DNA follows: TGTGCCAGCAGTTTTCGACAGGGGGCGCGTATGAACTATGGCTACACCTTC. Translated: CASSFRQGARMNYGYTF. The rearrangement uses TRBV12-3 or TRBV12-4 and TRBJ1-2; the match to TRBD1 covers 10 bases. The CDR3 is 17 amino acids. V dropped 3 bases and J dropped 2; count of bases not matched to a gene: 9.

This clonotype was recorded many times. The chain recombines TRBV20-1 with TRBJ1-6; a weak D match, TRBD1 (6 bases). The germline gives CDR1 DFQATT, CDR2 SNEGSKA (reference sequence). V lost 4 bases to trimming and J lost 8 bases, with 12 bases between them. The CDR3 covers 13 residues. The CDR3 sequence: CSAIKDSYSPLHF. In nucleotides, the CDR3 is TGCAGTGCTATTAAGGACAGTTATTCACCCCTCCACTTT.

This clonotype was observed many times. The chain is built from TRBV10-3 and TRBJ2-7, with TRBD2 as a possible D gene (5 bases). V lost 3 bases to trimming and J lost 2 bases, with 17 bases between them. Germline V lookup: CDR1 ENHRY, CDR2 SYGVKD. The CDR3 has 16 amino acids. DNA for the CDR3: TGTGCCATCAGTGATAGGTACCAGGCCGGGACCTACGAGCAGTACTTC. Residues: CAISDRYQAGTYEQYF.

In its sample, this clonotype was seen a few times. V is TRBV24-1 and J is TRBJ2-1, with D perhaps assigned TRBD1 or TRBD2 (5 bases each). Between the trimmed V and J ends, which lost 3 bases and 2 bases, there was a span of 13 bases. The CDR3 consists of 16 residues. CDR1 is KGHDR and CDR2 is SFDVKD in the germline V gene. In DNA form, the CDR3 reads TGTGCCACCAGTGATAATCGAGGGGATACCTACAATGAGCAGTTCTTC. Its protein product is CATSDNRGDTYNEQFF.

This chain joins TRBV7-2 and TRBJ2-7; 11 positions match TRBD1. J lost 4 bases, V lost 4 bases, and 6 bases had no gene match. CDR1 and CDR2 from the germline V gene are SGHTA and FQGNSA. The CDR3 has 15 amino acids. The DNA of the CDR3 is TGTGCCAGCAGCTCAGGGACAGGGGGTCATTACGAGCAGTACTTC. Its protein product is CASSSGTGGHYEQYF. The full variable domain, with the rest looked up from reference TRBV7-2 and TRBJ2-7, is GAGVSQSPSNKVTEKGKDVELRCDPISGHTALYWYRQSLGQGLEFLIYFQGNSAPDKSGLPSDRFSAERTGGSVSTLTIQRTQQEDSAVYLCASSSGTGGHYEQYFGPGTRLTVT.

The rearrangement joins TRBV7-9 to TRBJ1-1; D gene ambiguous. The V end lost 5 bases, the J end lost 0 bases, and 10 bases lay between the germline ends. Germline-derived CDR1 and CDR2 are SEHNR and FQNEAQ (reference sequence). The CDR3 spans 14 residues. CDR3 sequence reads: CASSRAGLNTEAFF. The CDR3 nucleotides read TGTGCCAGCAGCCGGGCTGGGCTGAACACTGAAGCTTTCTTT.

The table lists this clonotype with a few counts. CDR3 bases: TGTGCCAGCAGAGGGACAGGTTGGGAAAAACTGTTTTTT. This codes for CASRGTGWEKLFF. The chain recombines TRBV27 with TRBJ1-4; 8 nucleotides match TRBD1. Germline V lookup: CDR1 MNHEY, CDR2 SMNVEV (reference sequence). V was pared by 6 bases and J by 8 bases, with 5 bases of the junction left unmatched. The CDR3 is 13 residues long.

This clonotype was seen many times. This chain joins TRBV7-2 and TRBJ1-6; 10 bases are shared with TRBD1. The germline gives CDR1 SGHTA, CDR2 FQGNSA. The CDR3 length is 14 residues. V shed 6 bases, J shed 7 bases, and the junction held 3 bases outside the gene matches. This CDR3 reads CASRLTGGNSPLHF. The DNA of the CDR3 is TGTGCCAGCAGACTGACAGGGGGCAATTCACCCCTCCACTTT.

The chain couples TRBV6-2 or TRBV6-3 to TRBJ2-3, with a possible D match to TRBD2 (8 bases). Per the germline V gene, CDR1 is MNHEY and CDR2 is SVGEGT. CDR3 size: 15 residues. The V gene lost 4 bases and the J gene lost 4 bases, with 15 bases spanning the gap. The CDR3 DNA reads TGTGCCAGCAGTTCCCCCGGGAGGGGGCCAGATACGCAGTATTTT. Residues: CASSSPGRGPDTQYF.

At least ten counts were recorded for this clonotype. The gene calls are TRBV27 and TRBJ2-5; D remains ambiguous. Trimming took 5 bases from V and 1 from J, leaving 11 bases between them. From germline, CDR1 is MNHEY and CDR2 SMNVEV (reference sequence). There are 14 residues in the CDR3. The CDR3 spells CASSPYQFQETQYF. The CDR3 DNA sequence: TGTGCCAGCAGTCCCTATCAATTCCAAGAGACCCAGTACTTC.

This clonotype was seen more than once but under ten times. One base away lies a much larger clone, so this may be a sequencing read error. The V call is TRBV12-3 or TRBV12-4, the J call TRBJ2-3; TRBD2 aligns across 7 bases. This CDR3 comprises 14 residues. CDR3 sequence: CASSLGTSADAQYF. The CDR3 nucleotides read TGTGCCAGCAGTTTAGGGACTAGTGCAGATGCGCAGTATTTT.

This clonotype came up many times. The gene calls are TRBV6-1 and TRBJ2-7, with 11 bases aligning to TRBD1. The CDR3 spans 16 residues. Germline-derived CDR1 and CDR2 are MNHNS and SASEGT. V lost 6 bases to trimming and J lost 2 bases; unmatched junction nucleotides: 9. CDR3 residues: CASRGGPGQGAYEQYF. The CDR3 DNA sequence: TGTGCCAGCAGAGGAGGACCGGGACAGGGGGCCTACGAGCAGTACTTC.